The following is a TCR beta chain sequence with its context. Only in-frame clones appear in the TCRdb table, and some are missing; sequencing was by immunoSEQ multiplex PCR. The sample has 35,000 to 40,000 clones, around 80% seen once; the top ten hold around a sixth. The sample belongs to a study of OX40 agonist ivuxolimab in advanced cancers. This CDR3 spans 15 amino acids. CDR1 MNHEY and CDR2 SMNVEV come from the germline V gene (reference sequence). V shed 2 bases and J shed 3 bases, with 11 bases lying between them. Sequenced material: CD4+ or CD8+ T cells sorted from blood, taken in a trial of the OX40 agonist ivuxolimab. The clonotype comes from an adult with an advanced solid tumor such as melanoma, head and neck, liver or kidney cancer. This chain joins TRBV27 and TRBJ2-1, with D tentatively TRBD1 or TRBD2 (5 bases each). This CDR3 reads CASSLGGPLYNEQFF. The CDR3 DNA sequence: TGTGCCAGCAGTTTAGGGGGACCCCTCTACAATGAGCAGTTCTTC.